The 14 T cell receptor beta chains reported below all come from one sample, sequenced in a study of T cell responses to AZD1222 COVID-19 vaccine. Repertoires were generated with immunoSEQ multiplex PCR, while TCRdb's copy carries only in-frame clones and drops some. The sample has 85,000 to 120,000 clones, roughly 84% seen once. Sequencing used peripheral blood, obtained on day 0 of AZD1222 vaccination. Source of these receptors: an adult in good health.

This clone has just a few counts. The chain combines TRBV10-1 with TRBJ1-5; no definite D call. The CDR3 sequence is 17 residues long. The germline gives CDR1 WNHNN, CDR2 SYGVQD (reference sequence). Deletions cut 0 bases from V and 5 bases from J, with 17 bases between. This CDR3 reads CASSESIRPGYHQPQHF. The CDR3 DNA is TGCGCCAGCAGTGAGTCCATCCGCCCGGGTTATCATCAGCCCCAGCATTTT.

The genes are TRBV12-3 or TRBV12-4 and TRBJ1-4; the match to TRBD1 covers 7 bases. The V and J ends lost 5 bases and 8 bases, in that order; junction bases with no gene match: 5. This CDR3 spans 13 amino acids. Here the CDR3 DNA reads TGTGCCAGCAGTACAGGGGTTTACGAAAAACTGTTTTTT. This translates into CASSTGVYEKLFF.

The J gene is TRBJ2-1, the V gene TRBV7-2, with D possibly TRBD2 on 6 matching bases. The CDR3 sequence is 13 residues long. Trimming stripped 2 bases from V and 11 bases from J, with 13 bases between. Per the germline V gene, CDR1 is SGHTA and CDR2 is FQGNSA. This CDR3 is CASSLSGREKQFF. In nucleotides, the CDR3 is TGTGCCAGCAGCTTATCGGGGCGGGAAAAGCAGTTCTTC. Combining the CDR3 with reference TRBV7-2 and TRBJ2-1 gives the whole variable domain GAGVSQSPSNKVTEKGKDVELRCDPISGHTALYWYRQSLGQGLEFLIYFQGNSAPDKSGLPSDRFSAERTGGSVSTLTIQRTQQEDSAVYLCASSLSGREKQFFGPGTRLTVL.

The chain couples TRBV5-4 to TRBJ1-1, with TRBD1 as a possible D gene (6 bases). V was trimmed by 0 bases and J by 5 bases, leaving 11 bases between them. Germline CDR1 reads SGHNT; CDR2 reads YYREEE (reference sequence). The CDR3 runs 14 residues. In nucleotides, the CDR3 is TGTGCCAGCAGCTTGGGGACAGTCAGGACTGAAGCTTTCTTT. Translated, it gives CASSLGTVRTEAFF.

The rearrangement links TRBV27 to TRBJ2-1; 9 bases line up with TRBD2. Germline V CDR1 and CDR2: MNHEY, SMNVEV (reference sequence). After removal of 3 bases from V and 2 bases from J, the junction contained 5 bases not matched to a gene. The CDR3 loop spans 16 amino acids. The CDR3 region has the DNA TGTGCCAGCAGTTTCTTTAGCGGGAGTCCCTACAATGAGCAGTTCTTC. Amino acid sequence: CASSFFSGSPYNEQFF.

The rearrangement links TRBV30 to TRBJ2-5; D gene uncertain. With 3 bases removed from V and 5 bases from J, the gap between germline ends came to 7 bases. The germline CDR1 and CDR2 sequences are GTSNPN and SVGIG (reference sequence). This CDR3 is 11 amino acids long. Here the CDR3 reads CAWRGSETQYF. The CDR3, as DNA: TGTGCCTGGAGAGGTAGTGAGACCCAGTACTTC. Full variable domain (remainder filled in from reference TRBV30 and TRBJ2-5): SQTIHQWPATLVQPVGSPLSLECTVEGTSNPNLYWYRQAAGRGLQLLFYSVGIGQISSEVPQNLSASRPQDRQFILSSKKLLLSDSGFYLCAWRGSETQYFGPGTRLLVL.

This CDR3 reads CASSRQENTEAFF. Written as DNA, the CDR3 is TGTGCCAGCAGTCGACAAGAGAACACTGAAGCTTTCTTT. The chain carries TRBV6-6 and TRBJ1-1; no reliable D call. Germline V gene sequence: CDR1 MNHNY, CDR2 SVGAGI (reference sequence). V dropped 5 bases and J dropped 1 base, with 8 bases sitting between them. This CDR3 has 13 amino acids.

The chain is built from TRBV6-6 and TRBJ2-5, with D perhaps assigned TRBD1 or TRBD2 (5 bases each). V was clipped by 2 bases and J by 4 bases, with 8 bases between them. Germline V gene lookup returns CDR1 MNHNY and CDR2 SVGAGI (reference sequence). The CDR3 is 13 amino acids. CDR3 region: CASSYRDGETQYF. In DNA, the CDR3 is TGTGCCAGCAGTTACCGGGACGGAGAGACCCAGTACTTC.

J is TRBJ2-7 and V is TRBV6-2 or TRBV6-3, with TRBD1 identical over 8 bases. The CDR3 runs 17 residues. Trimming cost V 2 bases and J 2 bases; bases outside gene matches: 11. CDR1 is MNHEY and CDR2 is SVGEGT in the germline V gene. The CDR3 loop is CASSYTRRTGTTYEQYF. The CDR3 DNA follows: TGTGCCAGCAGTTACACCCGGCGGACAGGGACCACCTACGAGCAGTACTTC.

The chain employs TRBV9 and TRBJ2-5, with D hard to call. V lost 3 bases and J lost 0, with 9 bases in between. The CDR3 spans 14 residues. Germline V gene sequence: CDR1 SGDLS, CDR2 YYNGEE. CDR3 DNA sequence: TGTGCCAGCAGCGGGGTTACAAACCAAGAGACCCAGTACTTC. Its protein is CASSGVTNQETQYF.

The chain employs TRBV6-5 and TRBJ1-5, with 7 bases fitting TRBD1. The CDR3 runs to 16 residues. Germline loops: CDR1 MNHEY, CDR2 SVGAGI. The junction had 6 bases not matched to a gene; V was cut back by 4 bases and J by 0 bases. The CDR3 here is CASSWTGPYSNQPQHF. In DNA, the CDR3 is TGTGCCAGCAGTTGGACAGGCCCCTATAGCAATCAGCCCCAGCATTTT.

This sequence joins TRBV28 and TRBJ2-1; 11 bases fit TRBD2. The CDR3 extends over 17 amino acids. V was pared by 1 base and J by 2 bases, with 4 bases of the junction left unmatched. Germline assignment: CDR1 MDHEN and CDR2 SYDVKM. Here the CDR3 DNA reads TGTGCCAGCAGTTTATTGACTAGCGGGGAGGCCTACAATGAGCAGTTCTTC. Protein: CASSLLTSGEAYNEQFF.

This rearrangement joins TRBV6-6 to TRBJ2-1; 14 bases are a match to TRBD2. The V gene end was trimmed by 7 bases and the J gene end by 8 bases; junction bases not matched to a gene: 7. This CDR3 is 15 amino acids long. The germline V gene has CDR1 MNHNY and CDR2 SVGAGI (reference sequence). The CDR3 nucleotides read TGTGCCAGCATCCAGGGGACTAGCGGGGGTTATGAGCAGTTCTTC. As protein: CASIQGTSGGYEQFF.

The chain employs TRBV6-6 and TRBJ2-1, with TRBD1 matching 9 bases. J gave up 8 bases and V 7 bases, and 9 bases lay outside the gene matches. The length of the CDR3 is 14 residues. CDR1 and CDR2 from the germline V gene are MNHNY and SVGAGI (reference sequence). Here the CDR3 reads CASNNYRGRDEQFF. Here the CDR3 DNA reads TGTGCCAGCAATAATTACAGGGGGCGGGATGAGCAGTTCTTC.